This T cell receptor (beta chain) stems from a study of T cell responses to AZD1222 COVID-19 vaccine. Broader study findings: Only 6 or 7 AZD1222 recipients tested seropositive at baseline. Donor demographics were predominantly white British with a female majority; clonal diversity may be underestimated. Elevations in Spike-specific TCR breadth and depth followed administration of two AZD1222 doses.

TCRdb's copy holds only in-frame clones and misses some; the assay was immunoSEQ multiplex PCR. The sample records fewer than 110,000 clones, about 90% being singletons. This CDR3 has 15 residues. The germline CDR1 and CDR2 sequences are WNHNN and SYGVQD (reference sequence). V was pared by 7 bases and J by 1 base, with 15 bases between. Worth noting for this clone: What it recognizes is unknown.

The material was peripheral blood, obtained on day 0 of AZD1222 vaccination. The sequence derives from an adult in good health. The genes are TRBV10-1 and TRBJ2-3; D call uncertain. CDR3 coding DNA: TGCGCCAGCATCAGAAACGTCACACGCACAGATACGCAGTATTTT. This codes for CASIRNVTRTDTQYF.